The entry below describes one T cell receptor beta chain. No cognate antigen has been identified for it. Per-base qualities were not stored, and no clone one base away is much larger. TCRbeta-specific cDNA was reverse-transcribed from about 520 ng total RNA using a constant-region primer and ProtoScript II reverse transcriptase. Three nested multiplex PCR rounds, following a slightly modified ARM-PCR procedure, were used to build the TCRbeta libraries. Multiplex TRBV1-TRBV30 forward primers and a Cbeta reverse primer were used in the first two PCR rounds, each of which was run for roughly 9 cycles. Sample barcodes and Illumina adapters were added in a final 25-cycle PCR using Deep VentR polymerase. Amplicons of 200-500 bp were gel-purified with a QIAquick gel extraction kit before sequencing. The TCRbeta amplicons were sequenced with 250-bp paired-end reads on an Illumina HiSeq 2500. The original methods were these. Quality trimming of reads was performed with Trimmomatic v0.33, and paired reads were merged with FLASH v1.2.11 so that full CDR3 sequences could be recovered. V, D and J germline segments were assigned to the rearranged TCRbeta sequences by MiGEC v1.2.1b. Clonotype statistics, along with Shannon-Wiener diversity indices, were calculated using VDJtools v1.0.0. Except for diversity analysis, only the 250 most abundant clonotypes of each sample were used in subsequent analyses to reduce sampling bias. TCRdb trimmed the raw reads at Q25, called clones with MiXCR and kept productive beta chains. A single entry per CDR3 protein holds the most common genes and DNA from its merged rows. The V and J calls, along with clone size, are taken from TCRdb and not from the paper's own processing. The sample table shows around 80,000 distinct CDR3 sequences, and 55% to 85% are seen once. Clones ranked in the top ten supply roughly a fifth of the sample.

Total RNA and DNA were co-extracted without cell sorting from roughly 20-30 mg of bulk tissue using the AllPrep DNA/RNA mini kit. Surgical resection was performed in China between 2015 and 2016 on four or five patients with histopathologically diagnosed primary liver carcinoma. Patients had chronic HBV infection and were treatment-naive at sampling. Each tumor was sampled at five spatially separated regions: the tumor centre plus the superior, inferior, left-lateral and right-lateral poles. Histological examination found more than 75% viable tumor cells in every tumor sample. Pieces of fresh tumor and adjacent tissue were cut in half, with one half kept in RNAlater at -80 degrees C and the other half sent for histology. This record belongs to a study of tumor-infiltrating lymphocytes in primary liver carcinoma (dated 2017 in TCRdb). Regarding the research as a whole: Of the five patients, three men and two women aged 30 to 69 years, four had hepatocellular carcinoma and one had combined HCC and intrahepatic cholangiocarcinoma. The five patients had tumors staged T1-T3 N0M0, with maximum diameters ranging from roughly 4.2 to 11 cm. Each sample produced roughly 3.5 to 7.13 million productive TCRbeta reads, and read depth showed no significant difference between tissue types. For each liver tumor, the study sampled five regions along with adjacent normal tissue and blood, and applied TCRbeta repertoire sequencing, expression microarrays and whole-exome sequencing. TCRbeta repertoire sequencing covered 35 or so specimens from 5 patients: 25 tumor regions, 5 adjacent noncancerous liver tissues and 5 peripheral blood samples. To link TCRbeta repertoire diversity to the local molecular phenotype, the approximately 26 tumor region samples were profiled with Agilent mRNA microarrays. Repertoires from technical replicates were highly reproducible, with mean shared-clone rates roughly 0.87 and correlation coefficients above 0.95.

Clipping removes 6 bases from V and 14 bases from J, with 9 as the unmatched junction base count. Sequences MNHNS (CDR1) and SASEGT (CDR2) are obtained from the germline V gene. The CDR3, from cysteine to phenylalanine, totals 13 residues. Only the CDR3 DNA stays, 39 bases, in frame from base 1. The study at large found these results: Only the TCR beta chain was sequenced, which likely underestimates true repertoire diversity because unpaired alpha chains were not captured. Only roughly 7-24% of top clones appeared in all five regions of a tumor, which suggests that tumor-infiltrating T cells are spatially heterogeneous. Repertoire overlap was higher between tumor regions (mean roughly 35%) than tumor-adjacent (approximately 17%) or tumor-blood (14%) pairs, consistent with antigen-driven expansion. The study included only a few patients, and the authors note findings should be validated in a larger study. Because the samples were bulk and unsorted, CD4+ and CD8+ T cell repertoires could not be compared. A significantly larger repertoire fraction was made up by the top 250 clones in tumors than in blood (p = 0.039).

The chain employs TRBV6-1 and TRBJ2-3; TRBD2 agrees with 12 junctional bases. This clonotype originated in a man aged 40-49 years with primary liver carcinoma and hepatitis B virus infection. The source material was liver tumor tissue from sampling region 1. The cell subset or site label here, explained by the study, means: tumor region T1, superior pole. The CDR3 region: CASRGRLAGALYF. DNA sequence: TGTGCCAGCAGGGGTAGACTAGCGGGAGCCTTGTATTTT.